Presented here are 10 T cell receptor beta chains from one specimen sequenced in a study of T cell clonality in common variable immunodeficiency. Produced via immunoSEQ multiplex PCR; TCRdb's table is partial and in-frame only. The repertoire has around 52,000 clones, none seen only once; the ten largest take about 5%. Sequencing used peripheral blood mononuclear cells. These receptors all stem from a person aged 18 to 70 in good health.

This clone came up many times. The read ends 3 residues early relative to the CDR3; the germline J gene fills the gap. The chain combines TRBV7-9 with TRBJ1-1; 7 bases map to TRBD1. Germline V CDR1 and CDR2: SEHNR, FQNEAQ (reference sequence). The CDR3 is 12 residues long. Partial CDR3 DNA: TGTGCCAGCAGCCAAGGGGGCAGGGCG. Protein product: CASSQGGRA. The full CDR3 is CASSQGGRAAFF.

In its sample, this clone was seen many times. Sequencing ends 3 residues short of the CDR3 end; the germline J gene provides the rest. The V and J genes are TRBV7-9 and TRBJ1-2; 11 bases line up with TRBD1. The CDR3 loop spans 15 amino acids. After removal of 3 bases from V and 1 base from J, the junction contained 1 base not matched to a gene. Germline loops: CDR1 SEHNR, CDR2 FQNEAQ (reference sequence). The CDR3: CASSFGTGGNYGYTF. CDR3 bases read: TGTGCCAGCAGCTTTGGGACAGGGGGTAACTATGGC.

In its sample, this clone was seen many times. CDR3 DNA, as far as it was read: TGTGCCAGTAGTATTACCGACACCTCGAACACCGGGGAG. Translating gives CASSITDTSNTGE. The entire CDR3 reads CASSITDTSNTGELFF. The chain recombines TRBV19 with TRBJ2-2; D remains unclear. Coverage ceases 3 residues before the CDR3 finishes, and the germline J gene fills in the end. The CDR3 consists of 16 residues. Trimming shortened V by 3 bases and J by 0 bases, and 11 bases separated the two germline ends. The V gene's germline CDR1 is LNHDA and CDR2 SQIVND (reference sequence).

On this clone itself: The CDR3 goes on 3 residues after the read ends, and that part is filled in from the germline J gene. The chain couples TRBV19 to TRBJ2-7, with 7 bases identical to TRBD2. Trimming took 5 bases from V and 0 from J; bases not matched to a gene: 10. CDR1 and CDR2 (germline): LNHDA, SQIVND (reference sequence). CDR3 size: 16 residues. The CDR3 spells CASSFRDYRYSYEQYF. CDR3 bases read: TGTGCCAGTAGTTTCCGGGACTACCGATACTCCTACGAG.

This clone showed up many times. CDR3 sequence reads: CAIAGLAGGIANTGELFF. CDR3 DNA (partial): TGTGCCATCGCGGGACTAGCGGGAGGGATCGCGAACACCGGGGAG. The J gene is TRBJ2-2, the V gene TRBV10-3; 16 bases match TRBD2. The read gets to within 3 residues of the CDR3 end, and the germline J gene fills in the rest. The germline V gene encodes CDR1 ENHRY and CDR2 SYGVKD. The CDR3 is 18 residues long. V lost 8 bases, J lost 0 bases, and 6 bases stayed unmatched.

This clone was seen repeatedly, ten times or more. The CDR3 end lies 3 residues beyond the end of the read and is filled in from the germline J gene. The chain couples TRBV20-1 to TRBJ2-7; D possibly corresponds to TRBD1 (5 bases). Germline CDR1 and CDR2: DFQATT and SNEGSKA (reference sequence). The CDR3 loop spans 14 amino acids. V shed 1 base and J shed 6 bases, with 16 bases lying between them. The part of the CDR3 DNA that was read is TGCAGTGCTAGAGGACAGCAAAGGCTACGCGAG. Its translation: CSARGQQRLRE. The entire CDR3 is CSARGQQRLREQYF.

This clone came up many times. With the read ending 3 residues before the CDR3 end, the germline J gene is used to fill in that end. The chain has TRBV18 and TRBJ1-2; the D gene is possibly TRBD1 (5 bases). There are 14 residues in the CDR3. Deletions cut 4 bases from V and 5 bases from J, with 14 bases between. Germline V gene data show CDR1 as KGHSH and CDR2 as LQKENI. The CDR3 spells CASSRGGHEYGYTF. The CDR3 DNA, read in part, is TGTGCCAGCTCACGGGGCGGACACGAATATGGC.

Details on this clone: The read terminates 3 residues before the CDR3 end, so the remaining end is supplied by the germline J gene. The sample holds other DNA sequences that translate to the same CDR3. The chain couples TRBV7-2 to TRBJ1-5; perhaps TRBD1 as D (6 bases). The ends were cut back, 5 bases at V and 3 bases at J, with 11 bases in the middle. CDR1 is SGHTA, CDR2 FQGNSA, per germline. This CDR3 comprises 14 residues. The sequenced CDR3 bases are TGTGCCAGCAGCCCAGACAGGAACAATCAGCCC. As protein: CASSPDRNNQP. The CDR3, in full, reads CASSPDRNNQPQHF.

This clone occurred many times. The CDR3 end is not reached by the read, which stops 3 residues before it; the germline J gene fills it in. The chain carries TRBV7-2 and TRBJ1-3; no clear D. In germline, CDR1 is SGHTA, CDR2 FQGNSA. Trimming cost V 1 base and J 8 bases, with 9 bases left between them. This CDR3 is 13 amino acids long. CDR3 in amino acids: CASSLGRGYTIYF. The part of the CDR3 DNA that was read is TGTGCCAGCAGCTTAGGGCGGGGATACACC.

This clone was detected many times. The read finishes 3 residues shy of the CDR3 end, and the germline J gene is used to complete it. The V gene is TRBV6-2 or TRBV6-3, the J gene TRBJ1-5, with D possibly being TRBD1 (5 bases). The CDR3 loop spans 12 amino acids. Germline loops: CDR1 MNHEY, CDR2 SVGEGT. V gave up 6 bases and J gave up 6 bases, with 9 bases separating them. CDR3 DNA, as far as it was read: TGTGCCAGCAGGAAGGGGTCTCAGCCC. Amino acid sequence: CASRKGSQP. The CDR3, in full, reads CASRKGSQPQHF.